The 25 T cell receptor beta chains listed next were all sequenced from one sample in a study of breast tumors, draining lymph nodes, adjacent tissues. Breast cancer patients provided tissue from their axillary draining lymph nodes. In TCRdb, the multiplex PCR reads were re-called with MiXCR into one record per CDR3 protein. The sample lists fewer than 250,000 distinct CDR3 sequences, 32% occurring once. Sample: axillary lymph node tissue. All receptors come from a female donor with breast cancer. Some clones in this sample may be carry-over from other donors' samples.

About this clonotype: A junction end diverges from the germline sequence, so it may reflect a read error. The chain uses TRBV20-1 and TRBJ2-4; 9 bases are shared with TRBD2. The length of the CDR3 is 15 residues. Germline lookup yields CDR1 DFQATT and CDR2 SNEGSKA (reference sequence). This chain's CDR3 is CSVRGAGGGNNIQYF. DNA for the CDR3: TGCAGTGTTAGAGGTGCGGGAGGGGGCAATAACATTCAGTACTTC.

This clonotype was observed at least ten times. The chain has TRBV6-6 and TRBJ1-3; perhaps TRBD1 as D (5 bases). V lost 2 bases, J lost 0 bases, and 11 bases lay in between. The CDR3 loop spans 16 amino acids. The germline V gene encodes CDR1 MNHNY and CDR2 SVGAGI (reference sequence). DNA for the CDR3: TGTGCCAGCAGTTACCGGGACCTCGGCTCTGGAAACACCATATATTTT. Translating it yields CASSYRDLGSGNTIYF.

The rearrangement joins TRBV5-1 to TRBJ2-5, with a possible D match to TRBD2 (6 bases). Germline values: CDR1 SGHRS, CDR2 YFSETQ. This CDR3 spans 15 amino acids. Trimming cost V 3 bases and J 5 bases, with 17 bases left between them. The CDR3 DNA is TGCGCCAGCAGCTCCAGACTAGAGGTCGGGGAGACCCAGTACTTC. Translation gives CASSSRLEVGETQYF.

The chain carries TRBV2 and TRBJ2-7; D gene unclear. Germline V gene data show CDR1 as SNHLY and CDR2 as FYNNEI. The CDR3 sequence is 14 residues long. Trimming shortened V by 6 bases and J by 0 bases, and 12 bases separated the two germline ends. CDR3 amino acids: CASSEPRLSYEQYF. CDR3 bases: TGTGCCAGCAGCGAACCACGCCTCTCCTACGAGCAGTACTTC.

On this clonotype itself: A read error may produce the germline difference seen at one junction end. V is TRBV9 and J is TRBJ2-2; D remains ambiguous. CDR1 and CDR2 (germline): SGDLS, YYNGEE. The CDR3 has 14 amino acids. The CDR3 sequence is CANSVAPRSGELFF. CDR3 sequence (DNA): TGTGCCAACAGCGTAGCTCCCCGTTCCGGGGAGCTGTTTTTT.

This clonotype was detected a few times. The junction shows a germline mismatch at one end, possibly a read error. The chain combines TRBV11-2 with TRBJ2-3; D unresolved. This CDR3 is built from 12 residues. Germline V CDR1 and CDR2: SGHAT, FQNNGV. CDR3 DNA: TGTACCAGCAGCCGCTGGACAGATACGCAGTATTTT. It yields the protein CTSSRWTDTQYF. Complete variable domain (other parts from reference TRBV11-2 and TRBJ2-3): EAGVAQSPRYKIIEKRQSVAFWCNPISGHATLYWYQQILGQGPKLLIQFQNNGVVDDSQLPKDRFSAERLKGVDSTLKIQPAKLEDSAVYLCTSSRWTDTQYFGPGTRLTVL.

This clonotype has a count of ten or more. This chain joins TRBV30 and TRBJ2-3; 10 bases align to TRBD2. V shed 0 bases, J shed 4 bases, and the junction held 7 bases outside the gene matches. CDR1 is GTSNPN, CDR2 SVGIG, per germline (reference sequence). This CDR3 is built from 16 residues. CDR3 bases: TGTGCCTGGAGTGTAGCGGGAGGGCCTGGGGCAGATACGCAGTATTTT. Translation gives CAWSVAGGPGADTQYF.

At least ten counts were recorded for this clonotype. The chain joins TRBV2 to TRBJ2-1, with TRBD2 identical over 7 bases. J was trimmed by 8 bases and V by 4 bases; bases with no gene match: 11. From germline, CDR1 is SNHLY and CDR2 FYNNEI. The length of the CDR3 is 15 residues. Written as DNA, the CDR3 is TGTGCCAGCAGTGTGGCTTGGACTAGAAGGTATGAGCAGTTCTTC. Translating it yields CASSVAWTRRYEQFF.

Comment on this clonotype: A much larger clonotype is one base distant, so this may be a read error. The chain is built from TRBV20-1 and TRBJ2-1; no definite D call. The CDR3 has 11 residues. The germline CDR1 and CDR2 sequences are DFQATT and SNEGSKA (reference sequence). CDR3 coding DNA: TGCAGTGCGGGAACAGACAATGAGCAGTCCTTC. As protein: CSAGTDNEQSF.

The chain employs TRBV6-5 and TRBJ2-7, with a possible D match to TRBD2 (6 bases). The CDR3 sequence is 14 residues long. With 5 bases removed from V and 2 bases from J, the gap between germline ends came to 13 bases. Germline-derived CDR1 and CDR2 are MNHEY and SVGAGI. The CDR3 bases are TGTGCCAGCAGTCGTGTGGGGGGAACCTACGAGCAGTACTTC. Amino acid sequence: CASSRVGGTYEQYF.

This clonotype was observed at least ten times. The rearrangement uses TRBV2 and TRBJ2-6; no clear D gene. The CDR3 sequence is 13 residues long. CDR1 and CDR2 from the germline V gene are SNHLY and FYNNEI. V lost 5 bases to trimming and J lost 2 bases, with 4 bases between them. Written as DNA, the CDR3 is TGTGCCAGCAGTAGCGCTGGGGCCAACGTCCTGACTTTC. Protein product: CASSSAGANVLTF. The entire variable domain, with the rest obtained from reference TRBV2 and TRBJ2-6, is as follows: EPEVTQTPSHQVTQMGQEVILRCVPISNHLYFYWYRQILGQKVEFLVSFYNNEISEKSEIFDDQFSVERPDGSNFTLKIRSTKLEDSAMYFCASSSAGANVLTFGAGSRLTVL.

This clonotype was observed many times. This chain links TRBV20-1 with TRBJ2-1; tentatively, D is TRBD2 (5 bases). Per the germline V gene, CDR1 is DFQATT and CDR2 is SNEGSKA (reference sequence). The CDR3 contains 12 residues. Trimming removed 5 bases at V and 14 bases at J, with 19 bases between. The CDR3 loop reads CSAFLVEGREFF. Here the CDR3 DNA reads TGCAGTGCTTTCTTAGTTGAGGGTCGGGAGTTCTTC.

This clonotype was picked up many times. The chain joins TRBV5-5 to TRBJ1-2; D unclear. The CDR3 runs 15 residues. The ends were cut back, 6 bases at V and 0 bases at J, with 15 bases in the middle. In germline, CDR1 is SGHKS, CDR2 YYEKEE (reference sequence). The CDR3 DNA sequence: TGTGCCAGCACCTTCGGACTGGGAGCTAACTATGGCTACACCTTC. Translation gives CASTFGLGANYGYTF.

This clonotype was counted at least ten times. The genes are TRBV7-8 and TRBJ2-3; the D gene is possibly TRBD2 (6 bases). The V end was cut by 1 base, the J end by 4 bases, with 9 bases between. Germline V gives CDR1 SGHVS, CDR2 FQNEAQ. CDR3 length: 14 amino acids. The CDR3 DNA reads TGTGCCAGCAGCTTAGTCGGGGGAGCAGATACGCAGTATTTT. Protein: CASSLVGGADTQYF.

This clonotype was counted ten times or more. The chain couples TRBV7-2 to TRBJ2-7; 9 bases line up with TRBD1. The ends lost 1 base at V and 5 bases at J; junction bases unmatched: 6. The CDR3 is 15 residues long. The germline gives CDR1 SGHTA, CDR2 FQGNSA. The CDR3 coding sequence is TGTGCCAGCAGCTTAGTCGGGGACAGGGCGGACGAGCAGTACTTC. Translation: CASSLVGDRADEQYF.

This clonotype was seen many times. V is TRBV4-1 and J is TRBJ2-2; 14 bases match TRBD2. Germline loops: CDR1 MGHRA, CDR2 YSYEKL. CDR3 length equals 17 residues. V shed 7 bases and J 4 bases; nucleotides not matched to a gene: 8. Here the CDR3 DNA reads TGCGCCAGCACCCCGACTAGCGGGAGGGCCGGCACCGGGGAGCTGTTTTTT. As protein: CASTPTSGRAGTGELFF.

This clonotype has ten or more counts. The chain combines TRBV18 with TRBJ2-7; D not certain. This CDR3 spans 13 amino acids. CDR1 is KGHSH and CDR2 is LQKENI in the germline V gene. V lost 1 base and J lost 6, with 10 bases in between. The CDR3 spells CASSPRGLGEQYF. The CDR3 DNA follows: TGTGCCAGCTCACCACGGGGTCTGGGCGAGCAGTACTTC.

This clonotype was seen many times. V gene TRBV11-3 combines with J gene TRBJ2-5; 12 positions match TRBD2. Germline V gives CDR1 SGHNT, CDR2 YENEEA. V was pared by 5 bases and J by 2 bases, with 15 bases of the junction left unmatched. The CDR3 consists of 19 residues. The CDR3 DNA reads as TGTGCCAGCAGCCCGAGGACTAGCGGGAAGATATCTGGGCAAGAGACCCAGTACTTC. Translated, it gives CASSPRTSGKISGQETQYF.

The V and J genes are TRBV12-3 or TRBV12-4 and TRBJ1-6; D may be TRBD1 (5 bases). This CDR3 is built from 14 residues. CDR3 loop: CASDVQGFGSPLHF. The CDR3 DNA sequence: TGTGCTAGTGATGTGCAGGGATTCGGTTCACCCCTCCACTTT.

This clonotype was counted at least ten times. The genes are TRBV19 and TRBJ1-2, with D possibly matching TRBD1 (6 bases). Between the trimmed V and J ends, which lost 4 bases and 2 bases, there was a span of 14 bases. From germline, CDR1 is LNHDA and CDR2 SQIVND (reference sequence). The CDR3 loop spans 15 amino acids. CDR3 protein: CASSTPGTPNYGYTF. CDR3 DNA: TGTGCCAGTAGTACCCCCGGGACACCGAACTATGGCTACACCTTC.

In this sample, this clonotype turned up once. This rearrangement joins TRBV29-1 to TRBJ2-5; 10 nucleotides agree with TRBD1. CDR1 is SQVTM and CDR2 is ANQGSEA in the germline V gene. The CDR3 is made up of 15 amino acids. In DNA form, the CDR3 reads TGCGGCAGTCTTCCAGGACAGGGGGTATGGGAGACCCAGTACTTC. Protein sequence: CGSLPGQGVWETQYF. The variable domain in full, with the rest retrieved from reference TRBV29-1 and TRBJ2-5, is SAVISQKPSRDICQRGTSLTIQCQVDSQVTMMFWYRQQPGQSLTLIATANQGSEATYESGFVIDKFPISRPNLTFSTLTVSNMSPEDSSIYLCGSLPGQGVWETQYFGPGTRLLVL.

This clonotype was seen ten or more times. A read error may be the cause here, since a much bigger clone is one base away. V gene TRBV20-1 combines with J gene TRBJ2-1, with 8 bases identical to TRBD2. The CDR3 totals 14 residues. Looked up from germline, CDR1 is DFQATT and CDR2 is SNEGSKA (reference sequence). The CDR3 reads CSASSGSSYTEQFF. The CDR3 DNA follows: TGCAGTGCTTCGAGCGGGAGCTCCTACACTGAGCAGTTCTTC.

At least ten counts were recorded for this clonotype. V and J are TRBV29-1 and TRBJ2-1; the D gene is possibly TRBD2 (6 bases). Germline assignment: CDR1 SQVTM and CDR2 ANQGSEA. The CDR3 extends over 15 amino acids. Deletions cut 0 bases from V and 7 bases from J, with 16 bases between. CDR3 sequence: CSVEDRERVWNEQFF. As DNA, the CDR3 is TGCAGCGTTGAAGATCGGGAGCGTGTATGGAATGAGCAGTTCTTC.

Comments on this clonotype: A much more abundant neighbour one base away suggests this may be a read error. This rearrangement joins TRBV14 to TRBJ1-6; TRBD1 is a possible D gene (6 bases). Per germline, CDR1 SGHDN and CDR2 FVKESK. The CDR3 sequence is 15 residues long. CDR3 sequence (DNA): TGTGCCAGCAGTACAGGGAGCACCTATAATTCACCCCCCCACTTT. This gives the protein CASSTGSTYNSPPHF. Full variable domain (rest looked up from reference TRBV14 and TRBJ1-6): EAGVTQFPSHSVIEKGQTVTLRCDPISGHDNLYWYRRVMGKEIKFLLHFVKESKQDESGMPNNRFLAERTGGTYSTLKVQPAELEDSGVYFCASSTGSTYNSPPHFGNGTRLTVT.

The chain links TRBV11-1 to TRBJ1-1; unclear D gene. Germline assignment: CDR1 SGHAT and CDR2 FQDESV (reference sequence). Trimming took 1 base from V and 4 from J, leaving 13 bases between them. The CDR3 totals 15 residues. DNA of the CDR3: TGTGCCAGCAGCTTAGGCCCTCCAGGCAGCACTGAAGCTTTCTTT. It codes for CASSLGPPGSTEAFF.